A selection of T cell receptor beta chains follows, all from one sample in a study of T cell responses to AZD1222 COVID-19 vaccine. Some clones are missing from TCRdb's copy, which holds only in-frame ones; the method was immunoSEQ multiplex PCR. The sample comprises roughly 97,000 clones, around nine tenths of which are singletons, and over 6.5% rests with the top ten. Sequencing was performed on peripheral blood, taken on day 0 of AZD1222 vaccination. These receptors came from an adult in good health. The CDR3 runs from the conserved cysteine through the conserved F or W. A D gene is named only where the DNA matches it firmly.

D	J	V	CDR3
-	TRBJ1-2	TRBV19	CASSRIQGDGYTF
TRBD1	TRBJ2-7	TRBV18	CASSPKQGAGYEQYF
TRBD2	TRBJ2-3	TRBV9	CASSVGVSGRAADTQYF
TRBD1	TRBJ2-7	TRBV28	CASSLWGQGRSYEQYF
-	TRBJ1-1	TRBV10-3	CAIKISDYTEAFF
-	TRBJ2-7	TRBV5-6	CASSPWEATYEQYF
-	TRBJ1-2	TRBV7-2	CASSLSYGYTF
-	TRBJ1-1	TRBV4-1	CASSQDVVKRHEAFF
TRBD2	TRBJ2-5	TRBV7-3	CASSPGTRGETQYF
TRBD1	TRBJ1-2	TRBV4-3	CASSQPGQDYGYTF
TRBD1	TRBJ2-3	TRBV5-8	CASSPRTGVYTDTQYF
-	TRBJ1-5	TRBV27	CASSFREEGQPQHF
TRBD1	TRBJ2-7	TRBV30	CAWSVGTDEQYF
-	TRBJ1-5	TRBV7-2	CASSLERGQPQHF
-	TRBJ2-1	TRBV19	CASSIVRNSYNEQFF
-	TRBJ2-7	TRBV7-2	CASSLGVGGATYEQYF
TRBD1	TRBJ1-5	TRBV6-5	CASSGQGSNQPQHF
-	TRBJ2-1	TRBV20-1	CSARTSNEQFF
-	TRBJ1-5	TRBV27	CASSETVHSNQPQHF
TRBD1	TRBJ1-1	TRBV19	CASTPGGFMNTEAFF
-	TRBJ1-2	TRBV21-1	CASSKGSTHRGVYGYTF
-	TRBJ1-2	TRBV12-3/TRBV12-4	CASSPSSYGYTF
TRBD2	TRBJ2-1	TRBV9	CASSVGTSGGAGSEQFF